Sequencing of this T cell receptor (beta chain) was carried out in a study of cytomegalovirus exposure and HLA in healthy donors. This clone was seen a handful of times. Its antigen is not identified. Germline CDR1 KGHSH, CDR2 LQKENI. The CDR3 length is 15 residues. V lost 3 bases and J lost 5, with 14 bases in between. All the people who gave samples were healthy bone marrow donors. There were likely unrecorded immune exposures, though donors were nominally healthy when sampled. With 60 Vbeta and 13 Jbeta primers, the PCR was carried out. The method was immunoSEQ multiplex PCR; TCRdb's version includes in-frame clones alone and lacks a portion of them. The top ten hold roughly 12% of the sample, which has tens of thousands of clones, 80% to 90% seen once. Study-wide results and caveats: Cytomegalovirus status, reportedly, was diagnosed with high specificity and sensitivity by the classifier.

Sequencing was performed on PBMCs. This receptor was obtained from a woman aged 25 to 45 in good health and CMV-seropositive. The V gene is TRBV18, the J gene TRBJ2-1, with D tentatively TRBD2 (6 bases). This chain's CDR3 is CASSPLTASDNEQFF. The CDR3 coding sequence is TGTGCCAGCTCACCCCTAACAGCTAGCGACAATGAGCAGTTCTTC.